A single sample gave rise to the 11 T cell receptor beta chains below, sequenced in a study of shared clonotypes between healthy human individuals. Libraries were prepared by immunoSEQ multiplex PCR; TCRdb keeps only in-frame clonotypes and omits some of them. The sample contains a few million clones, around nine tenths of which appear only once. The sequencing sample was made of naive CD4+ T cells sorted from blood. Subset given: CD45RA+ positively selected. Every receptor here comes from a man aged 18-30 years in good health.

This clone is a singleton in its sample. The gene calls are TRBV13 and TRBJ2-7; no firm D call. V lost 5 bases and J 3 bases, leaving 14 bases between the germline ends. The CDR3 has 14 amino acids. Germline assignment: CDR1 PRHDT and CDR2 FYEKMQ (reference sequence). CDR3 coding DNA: TGTGCCAGCAGCCCCTCGGACCAGCACTACGAGCAGTACTTC. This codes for CASSPSDQHYEQYF.

The CDR3 reads CASIRSQGWGETQYF. The DNA for the CDR3 is TGTGCCAGCATCCGATCCCAGGGGTGGGGGGAGACCCAGTACTTC. V is TRBV28 and J is TRBJ2-5; D possibly corresponds to TRBD1 (6 bases). Germline V gene lookup returns CDR1 MDHEN and CDR2 SYDVKM. V was shortened by 7 bases and J by 5 bases, with 20 bases between the two germline ends. The CDR3 spans 15 residues.

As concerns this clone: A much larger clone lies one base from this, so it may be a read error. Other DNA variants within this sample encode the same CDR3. CDR3 residues: CASSLVDTQYF. Written as DNA, the CDR3 is TGTGCCAGCAGCTTAGTAGATACGCAGTATTTT. The chain joins TRBV7-9 to TRBJ2-3; D is unresolved. Germline CDR1 reads SEHNR; CDR2 reads FQNEAQ (reference sequence). The CDR3 is made up of 11 amino acids. V was trimmed by 1 base and J by 5 bases, leaving 1 base between them.

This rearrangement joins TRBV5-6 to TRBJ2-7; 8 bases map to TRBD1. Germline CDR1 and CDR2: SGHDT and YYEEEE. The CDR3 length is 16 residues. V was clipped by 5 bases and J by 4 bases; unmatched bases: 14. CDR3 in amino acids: CASSPPSPGQVYEQYF. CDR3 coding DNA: TGTGCCAGCAGTCCCCCCTCTCCGGGACAGGTGTACGAGCAGTACTTC.

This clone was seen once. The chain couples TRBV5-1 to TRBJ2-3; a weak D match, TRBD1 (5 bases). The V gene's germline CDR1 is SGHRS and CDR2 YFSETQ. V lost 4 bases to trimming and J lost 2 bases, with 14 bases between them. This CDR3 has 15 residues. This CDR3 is CASSPPAGFTDTQYF. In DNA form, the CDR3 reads TGCGCCAGCAGCCCCCCGGCAGGGTTCACAGATACGCAGTATTTT.

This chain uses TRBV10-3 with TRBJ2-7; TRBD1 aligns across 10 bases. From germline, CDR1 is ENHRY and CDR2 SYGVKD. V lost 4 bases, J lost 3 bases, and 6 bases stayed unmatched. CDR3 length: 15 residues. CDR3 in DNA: TGTGCCATCAGTGCTCCGGGACAGGGGATCTACGAGCAGTACTTC. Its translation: CAISAPGQGIYEQYF.

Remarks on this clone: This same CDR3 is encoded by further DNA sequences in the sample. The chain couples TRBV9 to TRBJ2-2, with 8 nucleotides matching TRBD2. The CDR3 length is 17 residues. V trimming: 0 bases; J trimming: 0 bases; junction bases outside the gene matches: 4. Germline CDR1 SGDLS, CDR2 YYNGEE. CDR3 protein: CASSVVGLAANTGELFF. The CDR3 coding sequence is TGTGCCAGCAGCGTAGTTGGACTAGCTGCGAACACCGGGGAGCTGTTTTTT.

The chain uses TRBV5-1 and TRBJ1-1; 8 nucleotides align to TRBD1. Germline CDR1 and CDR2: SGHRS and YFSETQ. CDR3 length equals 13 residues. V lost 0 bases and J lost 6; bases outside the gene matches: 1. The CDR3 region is CASSLEQGAEAFF. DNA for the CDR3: TGCGCCAGCAGCTTGGAACAGGGGGCTGAAGCTTTCTTT.

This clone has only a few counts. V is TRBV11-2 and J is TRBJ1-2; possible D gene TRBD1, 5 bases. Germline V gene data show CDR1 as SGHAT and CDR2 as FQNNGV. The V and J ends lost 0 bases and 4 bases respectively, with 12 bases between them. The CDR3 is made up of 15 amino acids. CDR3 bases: TGTGCCAGCAGCTTAGATCTCGGGACGGGCTATGGCTACACCTTC. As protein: CASSLDLGTGYGYTF.

CDR3: CASSWGIAGDTKETQYF. The DNA of the CDR3 is TGTGCCAGCAGCTGGGGAATAGCGGGGGACACCAAAGAGACCCAGTACTTC. This rearrangement joins TRBV11-1 to TRBJ2-5; 9 nucleotides match TRBD2. J lost 3 bases, V lost 4 bases, and 12 bases had no gene match. Per the germline V gene, CDR1 is SGHAT and CDR2 is FQDESV (reference sequence). CDR3 length: 17 residues.

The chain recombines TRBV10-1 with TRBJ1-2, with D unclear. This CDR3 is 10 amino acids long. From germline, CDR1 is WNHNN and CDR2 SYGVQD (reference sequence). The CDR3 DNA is TGCCCCCAGGTACATTGGGGCTACACCTTC. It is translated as CPQVHWGYTF.